The 23 T cell receptor beta chains given below trace back to one sample, sequenced in a study of T-cell reconstitution after alpha-beta-depleted transplantation in children. Using unique molecular identifiers, the investigators prepared the TCRbeta library. TCRdb reprocessed the PCR reads via MiXCR and lists one record per CDR3 protein. This sample has about 610,000 distinct CDR3 sequences, with over 9.5% found just once. The sequences come from PBMCs from the stem cell graft donor, collected from the stem cell graft. Every receptor here comes from a human donor who donated a stem cell graft to a child with acute myeloid leukemia.

This clonotype was observed a handful of times. V gene TRBV5-1 combines with J gene TRBJ2-2, with D possibly matching TRBD1 (6 bases). CDR3 length: 14 amino acids. The V gene's germline CDR1 is SGHRS and CDR2 YFSETQ. Trimming shortened V by 3 bases and J by 3 bases, and 9 bases separated the two germline ends. As DNA, the CDR3 is TGCGCCAGCAGCTACAGGGATGACACCGGGGAGCTGTTTTTT. This gives the protein CASSYRDDTGELFF.

In this sample, this clonotype turned up a few times. This chain links TRBV7-3 with TRBJ2-5, with D perhaps matching TRBD2 (5 bases). The CDR3 covers 16 residues. Trimming left V 2 bases short and J 1 base short, with 14 bases between. Looked up from germline, CDR1 is SGHTA and CDR2 is FQGTGA. The CDR3 protein is CASSLLGRGGQETQYF. As DNA, the CDR3 is TGTGCCAGCAGCTTATTGGGTCGGGGTGGCCAAGAGACCCAGTACTTC. Looking up the rest from reference TRBV7-3 and TRBJ2-5 gives the full variable domain: GAGVSQTPSNKVTEKGKYVELRCDPISGHTALYWYRQSLGQGPEFLIYFQGTGAADDSGLPNDRFFAVRPEGSVSTLKIQRTERGDSAVYLCASSLLGRGGQETQYFGPGTRLLVL.

This chain joins TRBV7-3 and TRBJ2-3, with 11 positions matching TRBD2. Germline CDR1 and CDR2: SGHTA and FQGTGA. The CDR3 totals 15 residues. The junction had 8 bases not matched to a gene; V was cut back by 6 bases and J by 6 bases. Here the CDR3 reads CASRVAGGPRDTQYF. In nucleotides, the CDR3 is TGTGCCAGCAGAGTAGCGGGAGGGCCTCGGGATACGCAGTATTTT. Variable domain in full (rest from reference TRBV7-3 and TRBJ2-3): GAGVSQTPSNKVTEKGKYVELRCDPISGHTALYWYRQSLGQGPEFLIYFQGTGAADDSGLPNDRFFAVRPEGSVSTLKIQRTERGDSAVYLCASRVAGGPRDTQYFGPGTRLTVL.

This clonotype was picked up a small number of times. This chain joins TRBV12-3 or TRBV12-4 and TRBJ2-1; TRBD2 aligns across 10 bases. The CDR3 has 15 residues. Germline trimming cut 5 bases from V and 7 bases from J; bases unmatched to any gene: 8. CDR3 sequence: CASSHLAGAGNEQFF. The CDR3 bases are TGTGCCAGCAGTCATCTAGCGGGAGCGGGGAATGAGCAGTTCTTC.

In its sample, this clonotype was seen a few times. V usage is TRBV27 and J usage is TRBJ1-5; tentatively, D is TRBD1 (6 bases). The CDR3 is 14 residues long. CDR1 and CDR2 from the germline V gene are MNHEY and SMNVEV (reference sequence). V shed 5 bases and J shed 7 bases, with 15 bases lying between them. The CDR3: CASSIYRAGQPQHF. The CDR3 coding sequence is TGTGCCAGCAGTATTTACAGGGCCGGGCAGCCCCAGCATTTT.

Many counts were recorded for this clonotype. The rearrangement joins TRBV15 to TRBJ1-1; D not resolved. The CDR3 has 13 residues. Germline V lookup: CDR1 LNHNV, CDR2 YYDKDF (reference sequence). V gave up 0 bases and J gave up 7 bases, with 9 bases separating them. In DNA, the CDR3 is TGTGCCACCAGCAGAGATTCAGGCCTTGAAGCTTTCTTT. It translates to CATSRDSGLEAFF.

The CDR3 protein is CASSQTGQGDSTQHF. The DNA of the CDR3 is TGTGCCAGCAGCCAGACCGGACAGGGGGATTCCACCCAGCATTTT. The V call is TRBV4-2, the J call TRBJ1-5, with 10 bases aligning to TRBD1. Germline lookup yields CDR1 LGHNA and CDR2 YNFKEQ. This CDR3 is built from 15 residues. After removal of 3 bases from V and 11 bases from J, the junction contained 10 bases not matched to a gene.

There are a few counts of this clonotype. The chain links TRBV28 to TRBJ2-5; 8 bases are shared with TRBD1. V lost 6 bases and J lost 2; bases outside the gene matches: 8. This CDR3 has 15 residues. Germline V gene lookup returns CDR1 MDHEN and CDR2 SYDVKM. This CDR3 reads CASRTDRGGQETQYF. CDR3 nucleotides: TGTGCCAGCAGAACCGACAGGGGAGGACAAGAGACCCAGTACTTC.

CDR3 loop: CSVPGTGLAKEQYF. DNA for the CDR3: TGCAGCGTTCCCGGGACAGGGTTGGCGAAAGAGCAGTACTTC. The rearrangement links TRBV29-1 to TRBJ2-7; TRBD1 agrees at 9 bases. The germline gives CDR1 SQVTM, CDR2 ANQGSEA. J was trimmed by 7 bases and V by 5 bases; bases with no gene match: 12. The CDR3 totals 14 residues.

In this sample, this clonotype turned up a few times. The J gene is TRBJ2-7, the V gene TRBV29-1; the match to TRBD1 covers 8 bases. Germline V gene sequence: CDR1 SQVTM, CDR2 ANQGSEA. The CDR3 is 15 amino acids. J lost 1 base, V lost 7 bases, and 12 bases had no gene match. The CDR3 sequence is CSAKRGRDRSYEQYF. The CDR3, as DNA: TGCAGCGCCAAAAGGGGCCGGGACAGGTCCTACGAGCAGTACTTC.

This clonotype was observed at least ten times. V gene TRBV20-1 combines with J gene TRBJ1-5; D is possibly TRBD1 (6 bases). The V gene's germline CDR1 is DFQATT and CDR2 SNEGSKA (reference sequence). CDR3 size: 14 residues. Trimming took 4 bases from V and 2 from J, leaving 12 bases between them. In DNA form, the CDR3 reads TGCAGTGCTATAACGGACAGCGGCAATCAGCCCCAGCATTTT. This codes for CSAITDSGNQPQHF.

This chain links TRBV25-1 with TRBJ2-7; D may correspond to TRBD1 or TRBD2 (5 bases each). CDR1 and CDR2 (germline): MGHDK, SYGVNS. The CDR3 loop spans 15 amino acids. V lost 2 bases and J lost 3, with 14 bases in between. The CDR3 bases are TGTGCCAGCAGTGAAGAGGGCGCCCAGGGCTACGAGCAGTACTTC. This translates into CASSEEGAQGYEQYF.

The chain uses TRBV15 and TRBJ2-3, with TRBD2 matching 10 bases. Germline CDR1 is LNHNV and CDR2 is YYDKDF (reference sequence). The CDR3 totals 16 residues. The trim removed 1 base at V and 4 bases at J, leaving 5 bases unmatched. The CDR3 reads CATSRGTSGKADTQYF. In nucleotides, the CDR3 is TGTGCCACCAGCAGAGGAACTAGCGGGAAAGCAGATACGCAGTATTTT.

This clonotype showed up just a few times. V gene TRBV7-8 combines with J gene TRBJ1-5, with D possibly TRBD1 on 6 matching bases. V lost 5 bases to trimming and J lost 1 base, with 18 bases between them. CDR1 and CDR2 from the germline V gene are SGHVS and FQNEAQ. The CDR3 covers 17 residues. This CDR3 is CASSRISGGSSNQPQHF. DNA of the CDR3: TGTGCCAGCAGCCGAATTTCCGGGGGCTCAAGCAATCAGCCCCAGCATTTT.

The sample holds a few counts of this clonotype. The rearrangement links TRBV7-6 to TRBJ2-5; D call uncertain. V lost 5 bases, J lost 2 bases, and 18 bases lay in between. The CDR3 totals 16 residues. Germline V gene sequence: CDR1 SGHVS, CDR2 FNYEAQ. The CDR3 DNA is TGTGCCAGCAGCCCCCCCATTGGCGTGGGGCAAGAGACCCAGTACTTC. Translated, it gives CASSPPIGVGQETQYF.

This clonotype was counted only a few times. The chain joins TRBV12-3 or TRBV12-4 to TRBJ2-6; 9 bases are a match to TRBD1. J lost 16 bases, V lost 6 bases, and 10 bases had no gene match. The CDR3 length is 13 residues. The CDR3 DNA sequence: TGTGCCAGCAGCCGCGGGACAGGGATCCTTCTGACTTTC. This translates into CASSRGTGILLTF.

In this sample, this clonotype turned up many times. The CDR3 sequence: CSDVGFSYEQYF. The CDR3 DNA reads TGCAGCGATGTGGGATTCTCCTACGAGCAGTACTTC. V is TRBV29-1 and J is TRBJ2-7; no firm D call. Germline CDR1 reads SQVTM; CDR2 reads ANQGSEA. The CDR3 covers 12 residues. V lost 7 bases, J lost 0 bases, and 10 bases lay in between.

This clonotype was found a few times. J is TRBJ2-7 and V is TRBV7-2; D is perhaps TRBD1 (6 bases). Trimming took 2 bases from V and 0 from J, leaving 14 bases between them. CDR1 is SGHTA, CDR2 FQGNSA, per germline. The CDR3 has 16 residues. In DNA form, the CDR3 reads TGTGCCAGCAGCTTACAACCGGGACAATACTCCTACGAGCAGTACTTC. Translating gives CASSLQPGQYSYEQYF.

J is TRBJ1-1 and V is TRBV18; 9 bases agree with TRBD1. V gave up 3 bases and J gave up 10 bases; unmatched junction bases: 12. CDR1 is KGHSH and CDR2 is LQKENI in the germline V gene. The CDR3 contains 15 residues. CDR3 residues: CASSPVGTGRDGAFF. In DNA, the CDR3 is TGTGCCAGCTCACCCGTGGGGACAGGGAGGGACGGAGCTTTCTTT.

Ten or more counts support this clonotype. J is TRBJ2-2 and V is TRBV20-1, with D perhaps given as TRBD1 or TRBD2 (5 bases each). V was trimmed by 6 bases and J by 0 bases, leaving 11 bases between them. The CDR3 runs to 14 residues. Germline V gene lookup returns CDR1 DFQATT and CDR2 SNEGSKA (reference sequence). The CDR3 DNA follows: TGCAGTGCCCTTTGGGGGACGAACACCGGGGAGCTGTTTTTT. Protein sequence: CSALWGTNTGELFF.

This clonotype was observed at least ten times. This chain uses TRBV12-3 or TRBV12-4 with TRBJ2-7; D might be TRBD2 (6 bases). V was cut by 6 bases and J by 2 bases, with 11 bases left in between. The CDR3 is 13 amino acids. The CDR3 is CASRFGGTYEQYF. CDR3 nucleotide sequence: TGTGCCAGCAGGTTTGGCGGGACCTACGAGCAGTACTTC.

V and J are TRBV28 and TRBJ1-4, with D tentatively TRBD1 (5 bases). Germline V CDR1 and CDR2: MDHEN, SYDVKM. The CDR3 is 15 residues long. Deletions cut 2 bases from V and 4 bases from J, with 11 bases between. The CDR3 loop is CASSLARGRNEKLFF. The DNA for the CDR3 is TGTGCCAGCAGTTTAGCCCGGGGCCGTAATGAAAAACTGTTTTTT.

In this sample, this clonotype turned up many times. This rearrangement joins TRBV29-1 to TRBJ2-3, with no clear D. Trimming cost V 4 bases and J 2 bases, with 10 bases left between them. Germline V gene lookup returns CDR1 SQVTM and CDR2 ANQGSEA. This CDR3 spans 13 amino acids. The CDR3 nucleotides are TGCAGCGTTGGAAGCATGACCACAGATACGCAGTATTTT. Translated: CSVGSMTTDTQYF.